Listed below are T cell receptor beta chains from one sample, sequenced in a study of T cells in tumors after PD-1 blockade. Clones were read by immunoSEQ multiplex PCR, and TCRdb kept only the in-frame ones, dropping some. The repertoire includes approximately 50,000 clones, 65% to 85% of them detected once, and 8.7% sits in the top ten. Sequenced here: PBMCs, sampled before anti-PD-1 therapy. The receptors stem from a human donor with advanced basal cell or squamous cell carcinoma (not recorded which). The CDR3 runs from the conserved cysteine through the conserved F or W. The order of the fields is V gene, clone size, J gene, D gene, CDR3 protein, CDR3 DNA. D genes are given only for firm matches. Clone size is stated in some rows and not others, as once, few, many or a class when expanded.

>TRBV6-5|-|TRBJ1-2|-
CASSALSTGFYGYTF
TGTGCCAGCAGCGCCCTATCCACAGGGTTCTATGGCTACACCTTC
>TRBV6-2/TRBV6-3|once|TRBJ2-2|-
CASSYPSRGTGTGELFF
TGTGCCAGCAGTTACCCTTCGCGGGGCACGGGCACCGGGGAGCTGTTTTTT
>TRBV7-9|-|TRBJ2-1|-
CASSSKMGHEQFF
TGTGCCAGCAGCTCCAAGATGGGGCATGAGCAGTTCTTC
>TRBV7-9|-|TRBJ2-5|-
CASSLEVGGEETQYF
TGTGCCAGCAGCTTAGAAGTGGGCGGCGAGGAGACCCAGTACTTC
>TRBV7-2|-|TRBJ2-6|-
CASSLSSWTRSSGANVLTF
TGTGCCAGCAGCTTAAGTTCGTGGACTCGTAGCTCTGGGGCCAACGTCCTGACTTTC
>TRBV7-9|-|TRBJ1-1|-
CASRPLGGNTEAFF
TGTGCCAGCAGGCCCCTGGGGGGGAACACTGAAGCTTTCTTT
>TRBV7-2|-|TRBJ2-5|TRBD1
CASGQTGREETQYF
TGTGCCAGCGGCCAGACAGGGCGGGAAGAGACCCAGTACTTC
>TRBV14|-|TRBJ1-3|-
CASSPYLWEGTSGNTIYF
TGTGCCAGCAGCCCCTACCTGTGGGAGGGAACATCTGGAAACACCATATATTTT
>TRBV14|-|TRBJ2-5|-
CASSQGTAEGWSQETQYF
TGTGCCAGCAGCCAAGGTACTGCAGAGGGGTGGTCTCAAGAGACCCAGTACTTC
>TRBV7-9|-|TRBJ1-1|-
CASSWGKGGTEAFF
TGTGCCAGCAGCTGGGGGAAGGGGGGCACTGAAGCTTTCTTT
>TRBV19|-|TRBJ1-1|-
CASIRDRNTEAFF
TGTGCCAGTATAAGGGACCGGAACACTGAAGCTTTCTTT
>TRBV19|-|TRBJ1-2|-
CASSIGQNNYGYTF
TGTGCCAGTAGTATAGGCCAGAATAACTATGGCTACACCTTC
>TRBV7-9|-|TRBJ2-5|TRBD1
CASSLGDRETQYF
TGTGCCAGCAGCTTAGGGGACAGAGAGACCCAGTACTTC
>TRBV9|few|TRBJ2-2|-
CASSVNTGELFF
TGTGCCAGCAGCGTCAACACCGGGGAGCTGTTTTTT
>TRBV12-3/TRBV12-4|once|TRBJ1-2|-
CASSLWGSGYTF
TGTGCCAGCAGTTTATGGGGGAGCGGCTACACCTTC
>TRBV5-8|-|TRBJ1-1|TRBD1
CASSPGTGNTEAFF
TGTGCCAGCAGCCCCGGGACAGGGAATACTGAAGCTTTCTTT
>TRBV7-9|-|TRBJ1-3|-
CASSRAPTGGNTIYF
TGTGCCAGCAGCCGGGCCCCCACCGGAGGAAACACCATATATTTT
>TRBV2|-|TRBJ1-1|-
CASSALQEAFF
TGTGCCAGCAGTGCGCTCCAGGAAGCTTTCTTT
>TRBV29-1|-|TRBJ2-3|TRBD2
CSASPLAGGTDTQYF
TGCAGCGCCAGCCCGCTAGCGGGGGGCACAGATACGCAGTATTTT
>TRBV7-6|-|TRBJ2-7|TRBD2
CASSLQRGGSYEQYF
TGTGCCAGCAGCTTACAGCGGGGGGGCTCCTACGAGCAGTACTTC
>TRBV19|-|TRBJ2-3|-
CASGFGGFTDTQYF
TGTGCCAGTGGGTTTGGGGGCTTCACAGATACGCAGTATTTT
>TRBV3-1/TRBV3-2|-|TRBJ2-3|-
CASSRLTISTDTQYF
TGTGCCAGCAGCCGCCTAACAATCAGCACAGATACGCAGTATTTT
>TRBV10-3|few|TRBJ2-7|-
CAISAGDKFEQYF
TGTGCCATCAGTGCAGGGGATAAGTTCGAGCAGTACTTC
>TRBV14|-|TRBJ2-7|TRBD2
CASSRLAGTYEQYF
TGTGCCAGCAGCCGACTAGCGGGGACCTACGAGCAGTACTTC
>TRBV11-2|-|TRBJ2-7|TRBD2
CASSLDGTSGSLLGYEQYF
TGTGCCAGCAGCTTAGACGGGACTAGCGGGAGTTTGTTGGGGTACGAGCAGTACTTC
>TRBV29-1|-|TRBJ2-2|-
CSVGRATNTGELFF
TGCAGCGTTGGCAGGGCGACAAACACCGGGGAGCTGTTTTTT
>TRBV10-3|-|TRBJ1-6|-
CAISDRGANYNSPLHF
TGTGCCATCAGTGATCGGGGGGCCAACTATAATTCACCCCTCCACTTT
>TRBV4-1|-|TRBJ1-1|TRBD1
CASSHSQGARDEAFF
TGCGCCAGCAGCCACTCACAGGGGGCGCGGGATGAAGCTTTCTTT
>TRBV6-5|medium-sized|TRBJ2-7|-
CASSSRRGIHEQYF
TGTGCCAGCAGTTCCCGACGGGGTATACACGAGCAGTACTTC
>TRBV29-1|-|TRBJ2-3|-
CSLGAGTDTQYF
TGCAGCTTAGGAGCGGGCACAGATACGCAGTATTTT
>TRBV6-5|-|TRBJ2-7|TRBD2
CASSYSRGFEQYF
TGTGCCAGCAGTTACTCGCGGGGGTTTGAGCAGTACTTC
>TRBV18|few|TRBJ2-7|-
CASSPRAYEQYF
TGTGCCAGCTCACCACGGGCCTACGAGCAGTACTTC
>TRBV19|many|TRBJ2-1|-
CASSPQGAGNEQFF
TGTGCCAGTAGCCCACAAGGGGCGGGGAATGAGCAGTTCTTC
>TRBV7-2|-|TRBJ2-5|-
CASSLIFRQAETQYF
TGTGCCAGCAGCTTAATCTTCAGACAGGCGGAGACCCAGTACTTC
>TRBV19|-|TRBJ2-7|TRBD2
CASKGTGGGNYEQYF
TGCGCCAGTAAAGGAACGGGGGGTGGGAACTACGAGCAGTACTTC
>TRBV19|-|TRBJ1-2|-
CASSISGIDYGYTF
TGTGCCAGTAGTATTTCCGGGATCGACTATGGCTACACCTTC
>TRBV29-1|-|TRBJ1-1|-
CSAGTELNTEAFF
TGCAGCGCCGGGACCGAACTGAACACTGAAGCTTTCTTT
>TRBV3-1/TRBV3-2|-|TRBJ2-7|-
CASSPDEGPFEQYF
TGTGCCAGCAGCCCGGATGAGGGGCCCTTCGAGCAGTACTTC
>TRBV2|-|TRBJ1-2|-
CASSEARPISYGYTF
TGTGCCAGCAGTGAAGCGCGCCCCATATCCTATGGCTACACCTTC
>TRBV2|-|TRBJ1-2|-
CASSSGGVNDYTF
TGTGCCAGCAGTTCAGGAGGGGTTAATGACTACACCTTC
>TRBV2|-|TRBJ1-2|TRBD1
CASSSDRGFGYTF
TGTGCCAGCAGCAGTGACAGGGGCTTCGGCTACACCTTC
>TRBV28|-|TRBJ2-7|-
CASSPGRTYEQYF
TGTGCCAGCAGTCCAGGACGGACCTACGAGCAGTACTTC
>TRBV20-1|-|TRBJ1-5|-
CSASREISNQPQHF
TGCAGTGCTAGTAGAGAGATTAGCAATCAGCCCCAGCATTTT
>TRBV9|few|TRBJ2-2|-
CASSEGGIGTGELFF
TGTGCCAGCAGCGAGGGGGGAATCGGGACCGGGGAGCTGTTTTTT
>TRBV6-6|-|TRBJ2-5|-
CASRKRQRRLSETQYF
TGTGCCAGCAGAAAACGACAGAGGAGGCTGTCGGAGACCCAGTACTTC
>TRBV13|-|TRBJ2-3|-
CASSFASTDTQYF
TGTGCCAGCAGCTTCGCTAGCACAGATACGCAGTATTTT
>TRBV6-6|-|TRBJ2-5|-
CASSYDRAEQETQYF
TGTGCCAGCAGTTACGACCGAGCGGAGCAAGAGACCCAGTACTTC
>TRBV6-5|-|TRBJ1-4|TRBD1
CASSSPRQGGDEKLFF
TGTGCCAGCAGTTCCCCCAGACAGGGGGGGGATGAAAAACTGTTTTTT
>TRBV10-3|once|TRBJ2-1|TRBD2
CAIRGTSGASYNEQFF
TGTGCCATCAGGGGGACTAGCGGGGCCTCCTACAATGAGCAGTTCTTC
>TRBV6-5|few|TRBJ1-6|-
CASSRRDSPLHF
TGTGCCAGCAGTCGAAGGGATTCACCCCTCCACTTT
>TRBV4-1|-|TRBJ2-7|-
CASSQAITLGVYEQYF
TGCGCCAGCAGCCAAGCCATCACATTGGGGGTCTACGAGCAGTACTTC
>TRBV7-9|-|TRBJ2-2|-
CASSLGGAGELFF
TGTGCCAGCAGCTTAGGTGGGGCCGGGGAGCTGTTTTTT
>TRBV19|-|TRBJ1-6|TRBD1
CASSTRSGTGVSPLHF
TGTGCCAGTAGTACGAGATCCGGGACAGGGGTTTCACCCCTCCACTTT
>TRBV28|many|TRBJ2-5|-
CAIVDTQETQYF
TGTGCCATTGTGGACACTCAAGAGACCCAGTACTTC
>TRBV29-1|-|TRBJ2-7|-
CSVDDGSSYEQYF
TGCAGCGTTGACGACGGGAGCTCCTACGAGCAGTACTTC
>TRBV9|-|TRBJ2-1|-
CASSPYSRYNEQFF
TGTGCCAGCAGCCCCTACTCTAGATACAATGAGCAGTTCTTC